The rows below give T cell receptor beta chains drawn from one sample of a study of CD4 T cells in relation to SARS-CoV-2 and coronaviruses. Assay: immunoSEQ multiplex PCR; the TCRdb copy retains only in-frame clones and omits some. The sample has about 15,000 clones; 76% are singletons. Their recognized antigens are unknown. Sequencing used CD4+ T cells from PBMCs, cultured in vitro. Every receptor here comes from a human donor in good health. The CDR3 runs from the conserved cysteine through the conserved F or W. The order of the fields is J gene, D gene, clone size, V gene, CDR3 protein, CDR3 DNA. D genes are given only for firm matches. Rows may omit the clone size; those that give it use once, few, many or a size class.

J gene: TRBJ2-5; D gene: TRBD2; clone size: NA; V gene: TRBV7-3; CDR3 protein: CASSLGGARETQYF; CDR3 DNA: TGTGCCAGCAGCCTCGGGGGGGCCCGAGAGACCCAGTACTTC
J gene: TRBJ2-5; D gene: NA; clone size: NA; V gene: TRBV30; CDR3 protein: CAWTSISGKGAAQYF; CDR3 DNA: TGTGCCTGGACCTCCATTAGCGGGAAGGGGGCGGCCCAGTACTTC
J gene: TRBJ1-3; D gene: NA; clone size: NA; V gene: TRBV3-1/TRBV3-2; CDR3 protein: CASSQGGDTIYF; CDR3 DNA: TGTGCCAGCAGCCAAGGGGGAGACACCATATATTTT
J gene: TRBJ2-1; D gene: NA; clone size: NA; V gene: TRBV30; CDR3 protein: CAWSRKLAGTNEQFF; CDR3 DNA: TGTGCCTGGAGTCGAAAGTTGGCGGGAACTAATGAGCAGTTCTTC
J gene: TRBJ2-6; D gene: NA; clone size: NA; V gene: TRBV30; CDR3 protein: CAWSDRIYSGANVLTF; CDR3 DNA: TGTGCCTGGAGTGACAGGATTTACTCTGGGGCCAACGTCCTGACTTTC
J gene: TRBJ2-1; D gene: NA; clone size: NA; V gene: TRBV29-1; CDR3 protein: CSADYPNEQFF; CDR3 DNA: TGCAGCGCTGACTACCCCAATGAGCAGTTCTTC
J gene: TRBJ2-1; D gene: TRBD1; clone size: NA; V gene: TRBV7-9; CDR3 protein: CASSTTGQGASNEQFF; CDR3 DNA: TGTGCCAGCAGCACCACGGGACAGGGGGCAAGCAATGAGCAGTTCTTC
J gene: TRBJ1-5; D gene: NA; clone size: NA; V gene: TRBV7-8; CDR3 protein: CASSLLSNQPQHF; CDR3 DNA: TGTGCCAGCAGCTTATTGAGCAATCAGCCCCAGCATTTT
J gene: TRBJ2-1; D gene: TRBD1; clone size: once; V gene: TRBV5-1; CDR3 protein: CASSQTGTGDDNEQFF; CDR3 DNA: TGCGCCAGCAGCCAAACCGGGACAGGGGACGACAATGAGCAGTTCTTC
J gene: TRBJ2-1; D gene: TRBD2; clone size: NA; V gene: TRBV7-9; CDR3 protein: CASSPGVGREVLKHEQFF; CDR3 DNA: TGTGCCAGCAGCCCAGGGGTCGGGCGGGAGGTCCTTAAGCATGAGCAGTTCTTC
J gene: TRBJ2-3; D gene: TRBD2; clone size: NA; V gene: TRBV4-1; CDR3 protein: CASSQQLPGLATTDTQYF; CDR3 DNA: TGCGCCAGCAGCCAACAACTTCCGGGACTAGCGACGACAGATACGCAGTATTTT
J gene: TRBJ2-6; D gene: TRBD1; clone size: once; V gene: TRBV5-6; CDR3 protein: CASSLAGRGPGANVLTF; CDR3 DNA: TGTGCCAGCAGCTTGGCCGGCAGGGGGCCCGGGGCCAACGTCCTGACTTTC
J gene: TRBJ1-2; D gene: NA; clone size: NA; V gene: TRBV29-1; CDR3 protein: CSVVGGPLGYTF; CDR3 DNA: TGCAGCGTTGTTGGGGGCCCCCTCGGCTACACCTTC
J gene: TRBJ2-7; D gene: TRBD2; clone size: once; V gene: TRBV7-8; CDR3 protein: CASSLAAGLAGLSYEQYF; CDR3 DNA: TGTGCCAGCAGCTTAGCAGCCGGGCTAGCGGGTTTATCCTACGAGCAGTACTTC
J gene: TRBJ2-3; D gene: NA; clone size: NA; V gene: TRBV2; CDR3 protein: CASSELDTDTQYF; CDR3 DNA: TGTGCCAGCAGTGAGCTAGACACAGATACGCAGTATTTT
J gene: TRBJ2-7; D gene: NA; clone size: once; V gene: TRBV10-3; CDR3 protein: CAISELASEQYF; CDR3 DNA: TGTGCCATCAGTGAGCTAGCGAGCGAGCAGTACTTC
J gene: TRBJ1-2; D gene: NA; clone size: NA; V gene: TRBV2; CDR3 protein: CASTASGVDYGYTF; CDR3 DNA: TGTGCCAGCACCGCTTCGGGGGTCGACTATGGCTACACCTTC
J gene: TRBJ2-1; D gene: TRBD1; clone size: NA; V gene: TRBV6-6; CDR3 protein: CASRREGASYNEQFF; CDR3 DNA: TGTGCCAGCAGAAGAGAGGGGGCCTCCTACAATGAGCAGTTCTTC
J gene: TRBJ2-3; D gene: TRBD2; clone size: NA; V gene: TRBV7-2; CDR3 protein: CASSLAWAGGTDTQYF; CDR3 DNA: TGTGCCAGCAGCTTAGCATGGGCGGGAGGTACAGATACGCAGTATTTT
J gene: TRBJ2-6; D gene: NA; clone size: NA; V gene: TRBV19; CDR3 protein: CASSIGGQGAGAGANVLTF; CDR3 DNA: TGTGCCAGTAGTATAGGGGGGCAGGGGGCGGGAGCTGGGGCCAACGTCCTGACTTTC